This is a list of T cell receptor beta chains from one sample in a study of human versus mouse CDR3 diversity and MHC coevolution. Produced via immunoSEQ multiplex PCR; TCRdb's table is partial and in-frame only. This sample carries over 60,000 clones, 85% to 95% of them seen once, and the ten largest clones take roughly 0.15%. Sequencing input: naive CD4+ T cells from blood. Source of these receptors: a person between 25 and 69 years old in good health. Each CDR3 is given with its conserved first and last residue. D genes are given only for firm matches. Some rows have no size entry. The others give once, few or many, or a class for an expanded clone.

.	TRBJ2-3	TRBV19	TRBD2	CASSIPGGPDTQYF	TGTGCCAGTAGTATCCCGGGGGGGCCAGATACGCAGTATTTT
.	TRBJ2-1	TRBV7-9	TRBD1	CASSPTGGAYNEQFF	TGTGCCAGCAGCCCTACAGGGGGCGCCTACAATGAGCAGTTCTTC
.	TRBJ2-2	TRBV29-1	.	CSVGHSQRGELFF	TGCAGCGTTGGACACTCCCAAAGGGGGGAGCTGTTTTTT
.	TRBJ2-3	TRBV30	.	CAWGNSSTDTQYF	TGTGCCTGGGGCAATTCTAGCACAGATACGCAGTATTTT
.	TRBJ2-3	TRBV6-1	TRBD2	CASSDEPGTRVYF	TGTGCCAGCAGTGATGAACCCGGGACTAGGGTGTATTTT
.	TRBJ1-4	TRBV7-9	.	CASSLDSHNEKLFF	TGTGCCAGCAGCTTGGACAGCCATAATGAAAAACTGTTTTTT
once	TRBJ1-1	TRBV7-9	TRBD1	CASSSTGALGAFF	TGTGCCAGCAGCTCCACAGGGGCACTAGGAGCTTTCTTT
.	TRBJ2-5	TRBV20-1	.	CSARDRETQYF	TGCAGTGCTAGAGATCGGGAGACCCAGTACTTC
.	TRBJ2-1	TRBV5-1	TRBD2	CASSIGTNNNEQFF	TGCGCCAGCAGCATCGGGACTAACAACAATGAGCAGTTCTTC
.	TRBJ2-7	TRBV19	.	CASSIATHTYEQYF	TGTGCCAGTAGTATTGCTACGCATACCTACGAGCAGTACTTC
.	TRBJ2-2	TRBV30	.	CAWSRTGTGELFF	TGTGCCTGGAGTCGCACAGGCACCGGGGAGCTGTTTTTT
.	TRBJ2-5	TRBV7-9	TRBD1	CASSLWFWDSTQETQYF	TGTGCCAGCAGCTTATGGTTCTGGGACAGCACTCAAGAGACCCAGTACTTC
.	TRBJ1-2	TRBV6-1	.	CASRQGNYGYTF	TGTGCCAGCAGACAGGGTAACTATGGCTACACCTTC
once	TRBJ2-7	TRBV19	.	CASRPDGAGTPSSYEQYF	TGTGCCAGTAGACCTGATGGTGCTGGGACACCTAGCTCCTACGAGCAGTACTTC
once	TRBJ1-1	TRBV7-2	.	CASSLTGNTEAFF	TGTGCCAGCAGCTTGACAGGGAACACTGAAGCTTTCTTT
.	TRBJ2-5	TRBV14	.	CASSQQWRGETQYF	TGTGCCAGCAGCCAGCAATGGAGGGGAGAGACCCAGTACTTC
.	TRBJ1-3	TRBV15	TRBD1	CATSRGQGGNTIYF	TGTGCCACCAGCAGGGGACAGGGTGGAAACACCATATATTTT
.	TRBJ1-2	TRBV6-5	.	CASTEIGGGYGYTF	TGTGCCAGCACAGAAATAGGCGGGGGGTATGGCTACACCTTC
.	TRBJ1-2	TRBV5-1	TRBD1	CASSLAGQGSYGYTF	TGCGCCAGCAGCTTGGCCGGACAGGGTAGCTATGGCTACACCTTC
.	TRBJ2-5	TRBV6-6	.	CASSYTGGGGTQYF	TGTGCCAGCAGTTACACGGGAGGGGGCGGGACCCAGTACTTC
.	TRBJ2-3	TRBV28	TRBD2	CASSGASGTTDTQYF	TGTGCCAGCAGTGGCGCTAGCGGAACCACAGATACGCAGTATTTT
once	TRBJ2-7	TRBV29-1	TRBD2	CSVFGTSAYEQYF	TGCAGCGTTTTTGGGACTAGCGCCTACGAGCAGTACTTC
.	TRBJ1-4	TRBV2	.	CASSDLQGLGEKLFF	TGTGCCAGCAGTGATCTTCAGGGCTTGGGAGAAAAACTGTTTTTT
.	TRBJ2-3	TRBV19	TRBD2	CASSIVGGGDTQYF	TGTGCCAGTAGTATCGTGGGGGGGGGAGATACGCAGTATTTT
.	TRBJ1-1	TRBV5-6	.	CASSRGKGPNTEAFF	TGTGCCAGCAGCAGGGGAAAGGGGCCGAACACTGAAGCTTTCTTT
.	TRBJ2-7	TRBV6-6	TRBD2	CASRPTGTSSYEQYF	TGTGCCAGCAGACCAACAGGGACTAGCTCCTACGAGCAGTACTTC
.	TRBJ1-2	TRBV12-1	.	CASSFNPWDIIILGYGYTF	TGTGCCAGCAGCTTTAACCCATGGGACATAATAATCCTCGGCTATGGCTACACCTTC
.	TRBJ1-2	TRBV10-3	.	CAISESSRGGSGYTF	TGTGCCATCAGTGAGTCTTCCCGGGGAGGGAGCGGCTACACCTTC
.	TRBJ1-5	TRBV6-5	.	CASRVGDNQPQHF	TGTGCCAGCAGGGTAGGGGACAATCAGCCCCAGCATTTT
once	TRBJ2-7	TRBV30	.	CAWTHGSTAYEQYF	TGTGCCTGGACCCATGGTTCTACGGCCTACGAGCAGTACTTC
.	TRBJ1-1	TRBV5-6	.	CASSRGHLNTEAFF	TGTGCCAGCAGTCGGGGACACCTGAACACTGAAGCTTTCTTT
.	TRBJ2-7	TRBV27	TRBD2	CASTFSGGLSYEQYF	TGTGCCAGCACCTTTAGCGGGGGCCTATCCTACGAGCAGTACTTC
.	TRBJ2-3	TRBV30	TRBD1	CAWGGQGTDTQYF	TGTGCCTGGGGAGGACAGGGAACAGATACGCAGTATTTT
.	TRBJ2-2	TRBV6-1	TRBD2	CASSGTSGGATNTGELFF	TGTGCCAGCAGTGGGACTAGCGGGGGCGCGACGAACACCGGGGAGCTGTTTTTT
.	TRBJ2-4	TRBV28	TRBD2	CASSSLGLAGTRSIQYF	TGTGCCAGCAGTTCCCTCGGACTAGCGGGGACGAGGAGCATTCAGTACTTC
.	TRBJ1-3	TRBV19	TRBD1	CASSMGQGKNTIYF	TGTGCCAGTAGTATGGGACAGGGTAAAAACACCATATATTTT
.	TRBJ2-5	TRBV7-9	TRBD1	CASSLTAGTGTQYF	TGTGCCAGCAGCTTAACGGCAGGGACAGGGACCCAGTACTTC
.	TRBJ2-7	TRBV10-3	TRBD1	CATRDRGSPYEQYF	TGTGCCACCCGGGACAGGGGCTCCCCCTACGAGCAGTACTTC
.	TRBJ2-1	TRBV19	.	CATTGRSGYEQFF	TGTGCCACCACAGGACGGTCAGGCTATGAGCAGTTCTTC
.	TRBJ2-3	TRBV2	.	CASSGRQGTDTQYF	TGTGCCAGCAGTGGACGACAGGGCACAGATACGCAGTATTTT
.	TRBJ1-2	TRBV5-4	.	CASSIGPGNYGYTF	TGTGCCAGCAGCATTGGGCCAGGAAACTATGGCTACACCTTC
.	TRBJ2-7	TRBV5-4	.	CASSFPGTVPYEQYF	TGTGCCAGCAGCTTCCCCGGGACTGTCCCCTACGAGCAGTACTTC
.	TRBJ2-5	TRBV7-8	.	CASSLSLLSPGKETQYF	TGTGCCAGCAGCTTGTCCCTATTGTCACCGGGAAAAGAGACCCAGTACTTC
once	TRBJ2-1	TRBV29-1	TRBD2	CSVENTFSGKANNEQFF	TGCAGCGTTGAAAATACGTTTAGCGGGAAAGCCAACAATGAGCAGTTCTTC
.	TRBJ2-7	TRBV7-7	TRBD1	CASSADRGRGHEQYF	TGTGCCAGCAGCGCCGACAGGGGGCGAGGACACGAGCAGTACTTC
.	TRBJ1-2	TRBV30	TRBD1	CALGTGGNYGYTF	TGTGCGCTCGGGACAGGGGGAAACTATGGCTACACCTTC
.	TRBJ1-1	TRBV6-5	TRBD1	CAPPGKGATEAFF	TGTGCCCCCCCGGGGAAGGGGGCTACTGAAGCTTTCTTT
.	TRBJ2-7	TRBV11-2	TRBD1	CASSLYSWRDRGNYEQYF	TGTGCCAGCAGCCTATACTCTTGGCGGGACAGGGGGAACTACGAGCAGTACTTC
.	TRBJ2-7	TRBV30	.	CAWSAGIYEQYF	TGTGCCTGGAGTGCAGGGATCTACGAGCAGTACTTC
.	TRBJ2-4	TRBV11-2	TRBD2	CASSLDRGGHIQYF	TGTGCCAGCAGCTTAGATCGCGGGGGACACATTCAGTACTTC
few	TRBJ1-3	TRBV7-9	.	CASSPPGEASGNTIYF	TGTGCCAGCAGCCCTCCCGGTGAGGCTTCTGGAAACACCATATATTTT
few	TRBJ1-3	TRBV5-8	.	CASSAKTGNTIYF	TGTGCCAGCAGCGCCAAGACAGGAAACACCATATATTTT
once	TRBJ1-1	TRBV4-1	.	CASSQGQATFEAFF	TGCGCCAGCAGCCAAGGACAGGCCACTTTTGAAGCTTTCTTT
few	TRBJ1-2	TRBV7-2	.	CASSLAGSNGYTF	TGTGCCAGCAGCTTAGCCGGGTCTAATGGCTACACCTTC
.	TRBJ2-1	TRBV13	TRBD1	CASSLTGGPYNEQFF	TGTGCCAGCAGCCTGACAGGGGGCCCCTACAATGAGCAGTTCTTC
.	TRBJ2-1	TRBV5-8	TRBD2	CASSTGTSVGEQFF	TGTGCCAGCAGCACCGGGACTAGCGTAGGTGAGCAGTTCTTC
.	TRBJ2-5	TRBV18	.	CASSPIALAETQYF	TGTGCCAGCTCACCAATAGCACTAGCTGAGACCCAGTACTTC
.	TRBJ1-2	TRBV6-1	.	CASSAEMTGGYTF	TGTGCCAGCAGTGCGGAGATGACGGGTGGCTACACCTTC
once	TRBJ2-3	TRBV30	TRBD2	CAWSAGGAADTQYF	TGTGCCTGGAGTGCGGGGGGGGCGGCAGATACGCAGTATTTT
few	TRBJ1-4	TRBV10-1	.	CATQGWEEKLFF	TGCGCCACACAGGGTTGGGAAGAAAAACTGTTTTTT